This T cell receptor (beta chain) originates from a study of OX40 agonist ivuxolimab in advanced cancers. About the research overall: Every 2 weeks, patients received ivuxolimab intravenously, dosed at 0.01 to 10 mg/kg.

Sample share makes this clone medium-sized (0.01 to 0.1%). No antigen is known for it. Study results and caveats: Compared with CD4+, CD8+ T cells on average had more expanded clones.

The CDR3 contains 15 residues. CDR1 is SEHNR and CDR2 is FQNEAQ in the germline V gene (reference sequence). After removal of 2 bases from V and 4 bases from J, the junction contained 7 bases not matched to a gene. Assay used: immunoSEQ multiplex PCR; TCRdb lists only in-frame clones, some missing. The sample carries roughly 50,000 clones, 80% to 85% recorded once. The chain has TRBV7-9 and TRBJ1-1, with 7 bases aligning to TRBD1. The sequence came from an adult with an advanced solid tumor such as melanoma, head and neck, liver or kidney cancer. The specimen comprised CD4+ or CD8+ T cells sorted from blood, sampled in a trial of the OX40 agonist ivuxolimab. The CDR3 is CASSLLGTVTTEAFF. Here the CDR3 DNA reads TGTGCCAGCAGCTTACTCGGGACAGTCACCACTGAAGCTTTCTTT. The variable domain in full, with the rest retrieved from reference TRBV7-9 and TRBJ1-1, is DTGVSQNPRHKITKRGQNVTFRCDPISEHNRLYWYRQTLGQGPEFLTYFQNEAQLEKSRLLSDRFSAERPKGSFSTLEIQRTEQGDSAMYLCASSLLGTVTTEAFFGQGTRLTVV.